The rows below give T cell receptor beta chains drawn from one sample of a study of blood T cell repertoires in COVID-19. Sequenced by immunoSEQ multiplex PCR; TCRdb stores in-frame clones only, minus some. The sample includes about 140,000 clones, 85% to 90% of them seen just once. Sequencing was performed on peripheral blood. The receptor set was obtained from a woman of 80 years or more with acute or convalescent COVID-19. Each CDR3 is given with its conserved first and last residue. The order of the fields is V gene, CDR3 protein.

TRBV5-1 | CASSLEHRETYEQYF
TRBV10-2 | CASSESIRDTEAFF
TRBV30 | CAWGGRGQPQHF
TRBV5-1 | CASSLGGGWDTEAFF
TRBV19 | CASSIDSRSLMNTEAFF
TRBV2 | CASSEAQGSGVYEQYF
TRBV7-2 | CASSPRSYGYTF
TRBV5-1 | CASSLEGLRGSPLHF
TRBV2 | CASSGGTSGGRWTQYF
TRBV5-1 | CASSLPGTSFPETQYF
TRBV5-1 | CASSLDLGARSEAFF